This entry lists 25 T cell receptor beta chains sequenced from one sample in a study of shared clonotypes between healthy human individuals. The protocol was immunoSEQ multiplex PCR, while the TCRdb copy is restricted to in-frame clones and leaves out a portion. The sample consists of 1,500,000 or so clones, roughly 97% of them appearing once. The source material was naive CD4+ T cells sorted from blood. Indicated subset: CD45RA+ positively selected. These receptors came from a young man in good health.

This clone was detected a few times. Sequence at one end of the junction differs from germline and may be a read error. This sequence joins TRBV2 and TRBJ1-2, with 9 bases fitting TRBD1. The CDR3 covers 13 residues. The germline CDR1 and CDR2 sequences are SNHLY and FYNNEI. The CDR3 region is CAGRDRANYGYTF. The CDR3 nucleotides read TGTGCCGGCAGGGACAGGGCTAACTATGGCTACACCTTC. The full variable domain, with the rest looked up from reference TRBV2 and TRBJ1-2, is EPEVTQTPSHQVTQMGQEVILRCVPISNHLYFYWYRQILGQKVEFLVSFYNNEISEKSEIFDDQFSVERPDGSNFTLKIRSTKLEDSAMYFCAGRDRANYGYTFGSGTRLTVV.

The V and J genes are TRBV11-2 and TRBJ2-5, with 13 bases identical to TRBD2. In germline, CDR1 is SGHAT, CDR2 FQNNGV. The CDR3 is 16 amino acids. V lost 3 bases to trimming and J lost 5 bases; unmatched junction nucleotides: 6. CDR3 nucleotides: TGTGCCAGCAGCTTGGGACTAGCGGGGACAGGGGAGACCCAGTACTTC. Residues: CASSLGLAGTGETQYF.

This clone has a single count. The CDR3 reads CASSVDPQSTYGYTF. The DNA for the CDR3 is TGTGCCAGCAGCGTAGATCCCCAGTCTACCTATGGCTACACCTTC. The rearrangement joins TRBV9 to TRBJ1-2; D is undetermined. The germline V gene encodes CDR1 SGDLS and CDR2 YYNGEE. This CDR3 contains 15 residues. V lost 0 bases and J 4 bases, leaving 13 bases between the germline ends.

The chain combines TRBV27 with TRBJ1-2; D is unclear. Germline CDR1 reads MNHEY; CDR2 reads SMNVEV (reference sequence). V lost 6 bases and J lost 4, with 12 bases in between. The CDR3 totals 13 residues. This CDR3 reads CASRRSGFYGYTF. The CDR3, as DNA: TGTGCCAGCAGGCGTTCAGGTTTCTATGGCTACACCTTC.

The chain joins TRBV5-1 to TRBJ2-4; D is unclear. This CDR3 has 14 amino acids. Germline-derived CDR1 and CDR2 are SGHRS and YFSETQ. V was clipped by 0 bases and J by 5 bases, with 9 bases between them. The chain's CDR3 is CASSLGQWENIQYF. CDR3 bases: TGCGCCAGCAGCTTGGGCCAGTGGGAAAACATTCAGTACTTC.

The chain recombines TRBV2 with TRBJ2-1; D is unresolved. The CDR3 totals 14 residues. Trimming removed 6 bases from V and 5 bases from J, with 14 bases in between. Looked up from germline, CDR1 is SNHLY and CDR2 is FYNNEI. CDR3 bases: TGTGCCAGCAGGACCCGACGAGGCGACAATGAGCAGTTCTTC. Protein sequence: CASRTRRGDNEQFF.

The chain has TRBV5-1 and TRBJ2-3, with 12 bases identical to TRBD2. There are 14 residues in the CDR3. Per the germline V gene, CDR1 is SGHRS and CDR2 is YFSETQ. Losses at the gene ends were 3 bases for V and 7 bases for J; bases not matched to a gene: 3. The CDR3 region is CASSSGLAGYTQYF. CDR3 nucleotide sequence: TGCGCCAGCAGCTCCGGACTAGCGGGGTATACGCAGTATTTT.

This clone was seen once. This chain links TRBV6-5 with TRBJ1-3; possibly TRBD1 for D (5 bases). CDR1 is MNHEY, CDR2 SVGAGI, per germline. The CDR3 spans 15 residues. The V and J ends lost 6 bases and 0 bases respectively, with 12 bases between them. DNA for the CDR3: TGTGCCAGCAGCGCCTGGGGCGGCTCTGGAAACACCATATATTTT. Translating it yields CASSAWGGSGNTIYF.

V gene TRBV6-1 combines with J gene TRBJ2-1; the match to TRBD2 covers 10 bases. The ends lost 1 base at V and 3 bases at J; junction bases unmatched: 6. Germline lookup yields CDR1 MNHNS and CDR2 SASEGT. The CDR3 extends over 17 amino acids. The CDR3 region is CASSEGWLAGDYNEQFF. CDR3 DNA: TGTGCCAGCAGTGAAGGCTGGCTAGCGGGAGACTACAATGAGCAGTTCTTC.

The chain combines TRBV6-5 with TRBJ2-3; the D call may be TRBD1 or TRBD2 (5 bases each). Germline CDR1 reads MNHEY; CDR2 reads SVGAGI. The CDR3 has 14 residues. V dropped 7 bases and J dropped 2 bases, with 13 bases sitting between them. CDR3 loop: CASTRRDATDTQYF. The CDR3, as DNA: TGTGCCAGCACACGACGGGACGCCACAGATACGCAGTATTTT.

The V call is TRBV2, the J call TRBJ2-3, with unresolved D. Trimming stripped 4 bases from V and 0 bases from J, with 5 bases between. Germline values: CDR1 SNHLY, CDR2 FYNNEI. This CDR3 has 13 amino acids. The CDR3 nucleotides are TGTGCCAGCAGTGTTCTAAGCACAGATACGCAGTATTTT. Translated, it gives CASSVLSTDTQYF.

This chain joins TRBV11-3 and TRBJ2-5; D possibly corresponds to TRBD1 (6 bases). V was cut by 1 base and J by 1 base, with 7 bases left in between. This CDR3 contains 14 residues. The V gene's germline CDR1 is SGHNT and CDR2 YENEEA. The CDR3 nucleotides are TGTGCCAGCAGCTTAGGACAGGCCCAAGAGACCCAGTACTTC. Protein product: CASSLGQAQETQYF.

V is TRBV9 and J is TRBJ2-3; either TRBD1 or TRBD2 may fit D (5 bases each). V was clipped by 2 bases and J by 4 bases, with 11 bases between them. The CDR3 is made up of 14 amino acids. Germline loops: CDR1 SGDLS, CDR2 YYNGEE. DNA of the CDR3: TGTGCCAGCAGCGTGAAACCGGGGCCAGATACGCAGTATTTT. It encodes CASSVKPGPDTQYF.

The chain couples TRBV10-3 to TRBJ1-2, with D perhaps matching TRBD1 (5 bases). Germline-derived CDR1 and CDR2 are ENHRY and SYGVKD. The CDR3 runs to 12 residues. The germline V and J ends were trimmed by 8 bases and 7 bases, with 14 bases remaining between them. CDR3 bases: TGTGCCATCCACGACGGGGCTGGTGGCTACACCTTC. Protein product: CAIHDGAGGYTF.

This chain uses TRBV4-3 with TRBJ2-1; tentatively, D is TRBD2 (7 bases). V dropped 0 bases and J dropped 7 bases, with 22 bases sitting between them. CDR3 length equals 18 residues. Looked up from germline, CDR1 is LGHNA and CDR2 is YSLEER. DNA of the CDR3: TGCGCCAGCAGCCAAGATAAAAACCCGGGGGGCGCGAGGAATGAGCAGTTCTTC. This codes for CASSQDKNPGGARNEQFF.

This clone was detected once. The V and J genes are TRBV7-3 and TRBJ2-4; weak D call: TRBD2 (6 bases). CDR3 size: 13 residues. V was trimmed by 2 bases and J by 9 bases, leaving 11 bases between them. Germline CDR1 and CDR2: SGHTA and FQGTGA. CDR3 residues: CASSLSGDRIQYF. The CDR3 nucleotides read TGTGCCAGCAGCTTATCGGGGGATCGCATTCAGTACTTC.

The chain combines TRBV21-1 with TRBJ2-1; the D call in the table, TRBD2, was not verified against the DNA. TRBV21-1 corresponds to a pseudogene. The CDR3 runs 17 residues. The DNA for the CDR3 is TGTGCCAGCAGCAAATGGGTACTAGTTAGCTCCTACAATGAGCAGTTCTTC. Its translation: CASSKWVLVSSYNEQFF.

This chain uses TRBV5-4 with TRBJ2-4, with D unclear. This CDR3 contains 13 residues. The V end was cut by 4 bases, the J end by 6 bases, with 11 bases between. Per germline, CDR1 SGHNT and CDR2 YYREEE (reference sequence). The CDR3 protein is CASSRASGNIQYF. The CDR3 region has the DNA TGTGCCAGCAGCCGGGCCAGTGGAAACATTCAGTACTTC. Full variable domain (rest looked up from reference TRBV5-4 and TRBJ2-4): ETGVTQSPTHLIKTRGQQVTLRCSSQSGHNTVSWYQQALGQGPQFIFQYYREEENGRGNFPPRFSGLQFPNYSSELNVNALELDDSALYLCASSRASGNIQYFGAGTRLSVL.

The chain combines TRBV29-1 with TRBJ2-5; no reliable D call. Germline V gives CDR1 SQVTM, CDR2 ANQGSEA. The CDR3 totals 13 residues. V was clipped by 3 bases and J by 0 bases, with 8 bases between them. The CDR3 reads CSVDRVYQETQYF. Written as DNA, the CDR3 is TGCAGCGTTGACCGGGTATACCAAGAGACCCAGTACTTC.

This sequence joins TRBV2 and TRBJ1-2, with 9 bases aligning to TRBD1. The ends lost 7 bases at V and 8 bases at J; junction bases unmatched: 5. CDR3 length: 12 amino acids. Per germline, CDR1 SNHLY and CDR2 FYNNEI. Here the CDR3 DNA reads TGTGCCAGCACGGGACAGGGATTAGGCTACACCTTC. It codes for CASTGQGLGYTF.

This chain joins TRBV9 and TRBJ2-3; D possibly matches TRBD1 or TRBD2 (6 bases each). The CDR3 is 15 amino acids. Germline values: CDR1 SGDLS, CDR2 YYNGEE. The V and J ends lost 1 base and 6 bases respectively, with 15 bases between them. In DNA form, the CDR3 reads TGTGCCAGCAGCGTAAGGGGGAGGCCACCCGATACGCAGTATTTT. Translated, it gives CASSVRGRPPDTQYF.

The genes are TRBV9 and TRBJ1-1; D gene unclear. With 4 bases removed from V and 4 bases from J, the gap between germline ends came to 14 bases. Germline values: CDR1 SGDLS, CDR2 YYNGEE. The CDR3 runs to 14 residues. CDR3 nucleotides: TGTGCCAGCAGCCCTAGCGTGCCGTCCACTGAAGCTTTCTTT. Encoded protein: CASSPSVPSTEAFF.

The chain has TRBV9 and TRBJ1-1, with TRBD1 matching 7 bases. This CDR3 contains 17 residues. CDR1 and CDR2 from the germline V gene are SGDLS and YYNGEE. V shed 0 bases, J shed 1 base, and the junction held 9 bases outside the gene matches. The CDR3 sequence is CASSVAMKGAPNTEAFF. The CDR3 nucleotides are TGTGCCAGCAGCGTAGCTATGAAGGGGGCGCCGAACACTGAAGCTTTCTTT.

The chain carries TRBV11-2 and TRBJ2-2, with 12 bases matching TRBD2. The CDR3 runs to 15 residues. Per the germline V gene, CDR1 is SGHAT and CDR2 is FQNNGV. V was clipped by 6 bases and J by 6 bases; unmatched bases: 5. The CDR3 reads CASRPTSGSPGELFF. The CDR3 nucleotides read TGTGCCAGCAGGCCGACTAGCGGGAGCCCCGGGGAGCTGTTTTTT. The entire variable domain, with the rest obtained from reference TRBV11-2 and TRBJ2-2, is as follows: EAGVAQSPRYKIIEKRQSVAFWCNPISGHATLYWYQQILGQGPKLLIQFQNNGVVDDSQLPKDRFSAERLKGVDSTLKIQPAKLEDSAVYLCASRPTSGSPGELFFGEGSRLTVL.

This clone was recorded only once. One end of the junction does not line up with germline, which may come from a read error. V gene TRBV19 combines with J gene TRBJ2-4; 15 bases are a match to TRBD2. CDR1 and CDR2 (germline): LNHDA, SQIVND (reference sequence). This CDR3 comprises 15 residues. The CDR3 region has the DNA TGTGCCAGTAGGGAAGGGACTAGCGGGAGGTCGGGGTTGGACTTC. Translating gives CASREGTSGRSGLDF.